The clone carrying this T cell receptor (beta chain) was seen only a few times. The data derive from a study of T-cell memory formation after mild COVID-19. Across the whole study: Across donors, TCR clusters were largely donor specific.

A 5'RACE reaction primed in the constant segment made cDNA libraries of TCR alpha and TCR beta, and these carried sample barcodes and UMIs. TCRdb used MiXCR to reprocess the 5' RACE reads, holding one entry per CDR3 protein. The sample yields 30,000 to 35,000 distinct CDR3 sequences, 7% to 8% seen once. CDR1 is MNHEY, CDR2 SVGEGT, per germline. Trimming removed 2 bases from V and 9 bases from J; junction bases left unmatched: 6. The CDR3 is 16 residues long. Sequenced input: PBMCs or a T cell subset sorted from them (not recorded which). The chain links TRBV6-2 or TRBV6-3 to TRBJ2-1, with 14 nucleotides matching TRBD2. This receptor was identified in a man aged 18 to 29 who had mild COVID-19 (a few samples of this study predate the infection). Cell type and time point are not known. The CDR3 is CASSYQTSGGAGEQFF. For the CDR3, the DNA is TGTGCCAGCAGTTACCAGACTAGCGGGGGGGCTGGTGAGCAGTTCTTC.